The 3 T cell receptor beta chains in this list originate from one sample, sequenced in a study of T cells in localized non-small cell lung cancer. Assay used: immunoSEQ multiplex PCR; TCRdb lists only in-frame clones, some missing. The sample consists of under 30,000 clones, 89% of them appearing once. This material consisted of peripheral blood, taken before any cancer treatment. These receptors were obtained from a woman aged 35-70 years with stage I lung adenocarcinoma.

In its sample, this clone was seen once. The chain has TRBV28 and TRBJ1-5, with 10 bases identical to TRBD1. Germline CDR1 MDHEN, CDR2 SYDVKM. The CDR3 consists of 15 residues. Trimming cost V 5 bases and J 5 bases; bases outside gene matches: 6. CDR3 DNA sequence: TGTGCCAGCAGTGAAAGACAGGGGGCTTATCAGCCCCAGCATTTT. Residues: CASSERQGAYQPQHF. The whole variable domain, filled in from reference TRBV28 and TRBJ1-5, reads DVKVTQSSRYLVKRTGEKVFLECVQDMDHENMFWYRQDPGLGLRLIYFSYDVKMKEKGDIPEGYSVSREKKERFSLILESASTNQTSMYLCASSERQGAYQPQHFGDGTRLSIL.

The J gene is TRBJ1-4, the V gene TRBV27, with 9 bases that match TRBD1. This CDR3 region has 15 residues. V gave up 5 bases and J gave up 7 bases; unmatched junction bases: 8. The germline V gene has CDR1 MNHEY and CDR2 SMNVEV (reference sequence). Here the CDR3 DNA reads TGTGCCAGCAGTGACCCGGGACAGGGTTTTGAAAAACTGTTTTTT. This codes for CASSDPGQGFEKLFF.

The CDR3 is CASSAVNTEAFF. CDR3 DNA: TGTGCCAGCTCCGCAGTGAACACTGAAGCTTTCTTT. The chain combines TRBV18 with TRBJ1-1, with D uncertain. The CDR3 totals 12 residues. The germline V and J ends were trimmed by 6 bases and 0 bases, with 5 bases remaining between them. Germline V gene lookup returns CDR1 KGHSH and CDR2 LQKENI.